The 27 T cell receptor beta chains presented below share a single source sample, sequenced in a study of brain T cells in children with intractable seizures. The time point here: blood from clinic visit 5 months post-surgery; TSC patient then seizure free. Clones were sequenced by immunoSEQ multiplex PCR, and TCRdb holds only the in-frame ones, with some missing. This sample carries a few hundred thousand clones, over 90% of them seen once, and the ten largest clones take 5% to 7%. The specimen was peripheral blood, collected 4 to 6 months after surgery. The receptors were sampled from a boy under two years old with tuberous sclerosis and intractable seizures.

This clone showed up just once. The V call is TRBV20-1, the J call TRBJ1-6; possibly TRBD1 for D (5 bases). The CDR3 length is 14 residues. Germline CDR1 and CDR2: DFQATT and SNEGSKA (reference sequence). V gave up 3 bases and J gave up 5 bases, with 11 bases separating them. For the CDR3, the DNA is TGCAGTGCTAGTCAGGGTAGTGATAATTCACCCCTCCACTTT. Protein: CSASQGSDNSPLHF.

Here the CDR3 DNA reads TGTGCCAGCAGCTCCAAGGGCGTCGTGAGGGAAGCCGGGGAGCTGTTTTTT. Its protein is CASSSKGVVREAGELFF. This chain links TRBV7-9 with TRBJ2-2; the D gene is possibly TRBD2 (5 bases). Trimming pared 4 bases from V and 6 bases from J, leaving 21 bases between. This CDR3 is 17 amino acids long. CDR1 and CDR2 (germline): SEHNR, FQNEAQ (reference sequence).

This chain connects TRBV6-2 or TRBV6-3 to TRBJ2-6, with a tentative D call TRBD1 (6 bases). CDR1 MNHEY and CDR2 SVGEGT come from the germline V gene. The CDR3 sequence is 17 residues long. The V and J ends lost 4 bases and 1 base respectively, with 14 bases between them. CDR3 nucleotide sequence: TGTGCCAGCAGTTCGACGTATAGGGGGTCTGGGGCCAACGTCCTGACTTTC. It codes for CASSSTYRGSGANVLTF.

The V gene is TRBV5-1, the J gene TRBJ2-2; 8 nucleotides match TRBD2. This CDR3 is built from 15 residues. Germline loops: CDR1 SGHRS, CDR2 YFSETQ. With 2 bases clipped from V and 0 bases from J, the junction kept 0 bases outside the gene matches. The CDR3 nucleotides are TGCGCCAGCAGCTTAGCGGGAGCGAACACCGGGGAGCTGTTTTTT. Translation: CASSLAGANTGELFF.

This chain uses TRBV5-4 with TRBJ2-1; a weak D match, TRBD2 (5 bases). CDR1 and CDR2 (germline): SGHNT, YYREEE (reference sequence). The CDR3 length is 16 residues. V was cut by 0 bases and J by 9 bases, with 19 bases left in between. The CDR3 is CASSLALGLGVPEQFF. CDR3 DNA: TGTGCCAGCAGCTTGGCGCTTGGACTCGGGGTCCCTGAGCAGTTCTTC.

This clone has a single count. This CDR3 is also generated by other DNA sequences in the sample. The chain links TRBV6-1 to TRBJ2-7; D is undetermined. The CDR3 spans 15 residues. CDR1 MNHNS and CDR2 SASEGT come from the germline V gene. V lost 0 bases to trimming and J lost 0 bases, with 9 bases between them. CDR3 sequence: CASSEAPGSSYEQYF. As DNA, the CDR3 is TGTGCCAGCAGTGAAGCCCCCGGTAGCTCCTACGAGCAGTACTTC.

The chain carries TRBV7-3 and TRBJ2-5; 10 nucleotides match TRBD2. There are 15 residues in the CDR3. Germline trimming cut 3 bases from V and 4 bases from J; bases unmatched to any gene: 5. Germline-derived CDR1 and CDR2 are SGHTA and FQGTGA. DNA of the CDR3: TGTGCCAGCAGCTTCAGCGGGGGGGCCGGAGAGACCCAGTACTTC. Translated, it gives CASSFSGGAGETQYF.

The J gene is TRBJ1-1, the V gene TRBV6-5, with a possible D match to TRBD1 (6 bases). Germline V CDR1 and CDR2: MNHEY, SVGAGI. The V and J ends lost 0 bases and 4 bases respectively, with 12 bases between them. This CDR3 has 15 amino acids. CDR3 nucleotide sequence: TGTGCCAGCAGTTACTCGGGGAGGGGGGGCACTGAAGCTTTCTTT. It is translated as CASSYSGRGGTEAFF.

The chain joins TRBV9 to TRBJ1-1; no definite D call. The CDR3 covers 16 residues. Germline CDR1 reads SGDLS; CDR2 reads YYNGEE. V was cut by 0 bases and J by 7 bases, with 19 bases left in between. The CDR3 region is CASSVVPEGRAGEAFF. Here the CDR3 DNA reads TGTGCCAGCAGCGTAGTACCAGAGGGAAGGGCGGGTGAAGCTTTCTTT.

In DNA form, the CDR3 reads TGTGCCAGCAGTTGGGACAGGGGGCAGGGTCAGCCCCAGCATTTT. This gives the protein CASSWDRGQGQPQHF. The rearrangement links TRBV2 to TRBJ1-5; 12 positions match TRBD1. The length of the CDR3 is 15 residues. Germline values: CDR1 SNHLY, CDR2 FYNNEI. J was trimmed by 6 bases and V by 5 bases; bases with no gene match: 5.

The chain has TRBV24-1 and TRBJ1-1; the D is unclear. CDR3 length equals 13 residues. Trimming removed 9 bases from V and 4 bases from J, with 14 bases in between. Germline V gene lookup returns CDR1 KGHDR and CDR2 SFDVKD. This CDR3 is CATVAMDGTEAFF. CDR3 nucleotide sequence: TGTGCCACCGTAGCCATGGACGGCACTGAAGCTTTCTTT.

The rearrangement uses TRBV7-9 and TRBJ2-1; 8 positions match TRBD1. The CDR3 runs 14 residues. V was pared by 5 bases and J by 5 bases, with 5 bases of the junction left unmatched. Looked up from germline, CDR1 is SEHNR and CDR2 is FQNEAQ (reference sequence). Here the CDR3 DNA reads TGTGCCAGCAGCCCCAAGACAGGGGACAATGAGCAGTTCTTC. Translated, it gives CASSPKTGDNEQFF.

The chain recombines TRBV6-6 with TRBJ2-7; D unresolved. Germline V gene data show CDR1 as MNHNY and CDR2 as SVGAGI (reference sequence). The CDR3 contains 14 residues. The V end was cut by 2 bases, the J end by 0 bases, with 8 bases between. The CDR3: CASSYPADSYEQYF. The CDR3 DNA is TGTGCCAGCAGTTACCCCGCGGACTCCTACGAGCAGTACTTC.

The gene calls are TRBV5-3 and TRBJ1-1; TRBD1 matches 9 bases. TRBV5-3 is filed as an ORF, its function uncertain. The CDR3 consists of 17 residues. Trimming at V came to 2 bases and at J to 4 bases, leaving 12 bases not matched to a gene. This CDR3 is CARSFSTGGGFGTEAFF. CDR3 coding DNA: TGTGCCAGAAGCTTCTCGACAGGGGGTGGGTTCGGCACTGAAGCTTTCTTT.

The chain carries TRBV28 and TRBJ2-7; a weak D match, TRBD2 (6 bases). Germline V gene sequence: CDR1 MDHEN, CDR2 SYDVKM. This CDR3 has 15 amino acids. Deletions cut 3 bases from V and 4 bases from J, with 16 bases between. The CDR3 coding sequence is TGTGCCAGCAGTTTGCCCGGGAGTACCTTTTACGAGCAGTACTTC. This translates into CASSLPGSTFYEQYF.

The genes are TRBV7-6 and TRBJ2-5, with D hard to call. V lost 6 bases and J lost 5, with 22 bases in between. Germline CDR1 is SGHVS and CDR2 is FNYEAQ. The CDR3 has 16 amino acids. CDR3 coding DNA: TGTGCCAGCAGAGATACCCTGGGAAAAACGCGGGAGACCCAGTACTTC. This sequence encodes CASRDTLGKTRETQYF.

The chain couples TRBV7-8 to TRBJ2-7; no firm D call. V was pared by 3 bases and J by 2 bases, with 14 bases between. In germline, CDR1 is SGHVS, CDR2 FQNEAQ. The CDR3 has 15 residues. Here the CDR3 reads CASSFRGSTTYEQYF. CDR3 nucleotides: TGTGCCAGCAGCTTCCGTGGGTCTACCACCTACGAGCAGTACTTC.

The CDR3, as DNA: TGTGCCAGCAGCGACAGAAGGGAAGGCTACACCTTC. Its protein is CASSDRREGYTF. J is TRBJ1-2 and V is TRBV14; TRBD1 might be the D (5 bases). Germline V lookup: CDR1 SGHDN, CDR2 FVKESK. With 5 bases removed from V and 8 bases from J, the gap between germline ends came to 12 bases. The CDR3 is 12 amino acids.

This chain joins TRBV25-1 and TRBJ2-7; D is unclear. The germline V gene has CDR1 MGHDK and CDR2 SYGVNS. The CDR3 consists of 13 residues. V lost 6 bases and J 0 bases, leaving 9 bases between the germline ends. Here the CDR3 reads CASRKGSSYEQYF. The CDR3 DNA sequence: TGTGCCAGCAGAAAGGGCTCCTCCTACGAGCAGTACTTC.

This chain connects TRBV4-2 to TRBJ2-6, with 12 bases lining up with TRBD2. Per germline, CDR1 LGHNA and CDR2 YNFKEQ. This CDR3 is built from 19 residues. The trim removed 0 bases at V and 0 bases at J, leaving 3 bases unmatched. The CDR3 DNA follows: TGTGCCAGCAGCCAAGAACCGGGACTAGCGGGCTCTGGGGCCAACGTCCTGACTTTC. This gives the protein CASSQEPGLAGSGANVLTF.

Regarding this clone: No conserved phenylalanine or tryptophan is present at the end of the CDR3, so a read error is the likely explanation. It is unclear where the CDR3 begins or ends on the DNA, so no DNA is shown, and the CDR3 is as TCRdb lists it. The CDR3 loop reads CASSKGAGGFL. The chain couples TRBV21-1 to TRBJ1-2. TRBV21-1 is a known pseudogene. The CDR3 length is 11 residues, termini included.

The rearrangement links TRBV11-3 to TRBJ2-3, with a tentative D call TRBD2 (5 bases). This CDR3 comprises 13 residues. Germline CDR1 SGHNT, CDR2 YENEEA. Trimming shortened V by 4 bases and J by 7 bases, and 12 bases separated the two germline ends. The DNA for the CDR3 is TGTGCCAGCAGCTCCACGAGGGTTAATACGCAGTATTTT. This codes for CASSSTRVNTQYF.

This clone has more than one count but fewer than ten. The rearrangement links TRBV19 to TRBJ2-7; D uncertain. The V and J ends lost 3 bases and 4 bases respectively, with 10 bases between them. CDR3 length: 13 residues. Germline V gene lookup returns CDR1 LNHDA and CDR2 SQIVND (reference sequence). This chain's CDR3 is CASSMMEEYEQYF. The CDR3 bases are TGTGCCAGTAGTATGATGGAAGAGTACGAGCAGTACTTC.

The chain is built from TRBV29-1 and TRBJ2-1; D unclear. The CDR3 is 15 amino acids. V lost 1 base and J 2 bases, leaving 12 bases between the germline ends. CDR1 is SQVTM, CDR2 ANQGSEA, per germline. The CDR3 loop reads CSVEVGSPTYNEQFF. The DNA of the CDR3 is TGCAGCGTTGAAGTGGGCTCACCCACCTACAATGAGCAGTTCTTC.

The CDR3 here is CASSDTVGGYGYTF. CDR3 DNA sequence: TGTGCCAGCAGTGATACCGTGGGGGGCTATGGCTACACCTTC. The chain uses TRBV6-1 and TRBJ1-2, with D possibly TRBD1 on 5 matching bases. V lost 3 bases and J lost 4, with 12 bases in between. The CDR3 runs 14 residues. Germline V gives CDR1 MNHNS, CDR2 SASEGT.

The V and J genes are TRBV5-1 and TRBJ1-1; no clear D gene. CDR1 is SGHRS, CDR2 YFSETQ, per germline. Trimming left V 10 bases short and J 0 bases short, with 13 bases between. The CDR3 has 13 residues. CDR3 region: CASRTDMNTEAFF. CDR3 coding DNA: TGCGCCTCCCGGACGGATATGAACACTGAAGCTTTCTTT.

The V call is TRBV11-2, the J call TRBJ2-7; D is tentatively TRBD1 or TRBD2 (5 bases each). The V end lost 5 bases, the J end lost 4 bases, and 9 bases lay between the germline ends. Germline V gene sequence: CDR1 SGHAT, CDR2 FQNNGV. The CDR3 consists of 12 residues. The CDR3 DNA sequence: TGTGCCAGCAGCATTGGGGGATACGAGCAGTACTTC. As protein: CASSIGGYEQYF.